Each of the 27 T cell receptor beta chains below was sequenced from the same sample in a study of blood T cell repertoires in COVID-19. Sequenced by immunoSEQ multiplex PCR; TCRdb stores in-frame clones only, minus some. The table includes roughly 220,000 clones, 80% detected once. Source material: PBMCs or T cells enriched from blood (not recorded which). These receptors all come from a man aged 30 to 39 with acute COVID-19.

This CDR3 is CASSLEGLYEQYF. The CDR3 bases are TGTGCCAGCAGTTTAGAGGGTTTGTATGAGCAGTACTTC. This chain links TRBV6-5 with TRBJ2-7, with D possibly matching TRBD2 (5 bases). The CDR3 sequence is 13 residues long. V dropped 4 bases and J dropped 7 bases, with 14 bases sitting between them. Germline CDR1 and CDR2: MNHEY and SVGAGI.

J is TRBJ2-1 and V is TRBV3-1 (or the pseudogene TRBV3-2); TRBD2 is a possible D gene (5 bases). The CDR3 covers 13 residues. V gave up 6 bases and J gave up 4 bases, with 10 bases separating them. Germline CDR1 is LGHDT and CDR2 is YNNKEL (reference sequence). The CDR3 sequence is CASRRGLYNEQFF. For the CDR3, the DNA is TGTGCCAGCAGAAGAGGGCTTTACAATGAGCAGTTCTTC.

The chain combines TRBV5-1 with TRBJ1-1; 8 bases are shared with TRBD1. CDR3 length equals 13 residues. The J segment lost 10 bases and the V segment lost 6 bases, leaving 11 bases of the junction unmatched. Per the germline V gene, CDR1 is SGHRS and CDR2 is YFSETQ. CDR3 amino acids: CASNLGTGERAFF. The CDR3 DNA follows: TGCGCCAGCAACCTAGGGACAGGAGAGAGAGCTTTCTTT.

The chain recombines TRBV7-3 with TRBJ1-5; 10 nucleotides agree with TRBD1. Trimming removed 5 bases from V and 6 bases from J; junction bases left unmatched: 10. In germline, CDR1 is SGHTA, CDR2 FQGTGA. CDR3 length: 16 amino acids. The CDR3 nucleotides read TGTGCCAGCAGCAACCCCCGGGACAGGGGTACTCAGCCCCAGCATTTT. It encodes CASSNPRDRGTQPQHF.

This clone was observed a single time. The J gene is TRBJ2-7, the V gene TRBV9, with 8 bases aligning to TRBD1. The CDR3 contains 12 residues. Germline V gene sequence: CDR1 SGDLS, CDR2 YYNGEE. Trimming took 5 bases from V and 7 from J; bases not matched to a gene: 5. The CDR3 region is CASSQTGVEQYF. As DNA, the CDR3 is TGTGCCAGCAGTCAGACAGGGGTAGAGCAGTACTTC.

The V and J genes are TRBV19 and TRBJ1-2; 9 bases align to TRBD1. J lost 0 bases, V lost 9 bases, and 5 bases had no gene match. The CDR3 spans 14 residues. Germline CDR1 reads LNHDA; CDR2 reads SQIVND (reference sequence). For the CDR3, the DNA is TGTGCCAGCACACAGGGGGCCGCTAACTATGGCTACACCTTC. This sequence encodes CASTQGAANYGYTF.

V is TRBV15 and J is TRBJ1-6; 7 nucleotides line up with TRBD1. The CDR3 sequence is 14 residues long. CDR1 and CDR2 (germline): LNHNV, YYDKDF (reference sequence). The ends lost 8 bases at V and 7 bases at J; junction bases unmatched: 8. CDR3 nucleotide sequence: TGTGCCACCGCCCGGGACAGCATCAATTCACCCCTCCACTTT. Its translation: CATARDSINSPLHF.

This clone has only one observation. The CDR3 loop reads CASSDMRTSGNTIYF. The CDR3 DNA reads TGTGCCAGCAGTGATATGCGGACATCTGGAAACACCATATATTTT. The J gene is TRBJ1-3, the V gene TRBV28; tentative D call: TRBD1 (5 bases). CDR1 and CDR2 from the germline V gene are MDHEN and SYDVKM. This CDR3 comprises 15 residues. Trimming took 5 bases from V and 1 from J, leaving 12 bases between them.

V gene TRBV19 combines with J gene TRBJ2-1; 9 bases align to TRBD2. V lost 7 bases, J lost 7 bases, and 14 bases stayed unmatched. This CDR3 comprises 16 residues. Germline CDR1 LNHDA, CDR2 SQIVND (reference sequence). DNA of the CDR3: TGTGCCAGTACCGCCTGGGGGCGGGGGGGCCAAAATGAGCAGTTCTTC. Translated, it gives CASTAWGRGGQNEQFF.

This clone was observed at least ten times. The chain employs TRBV11-2 and TRBJ2-5, with D perhaps matching TRBD2 (6 bases). This CDR3 is 14 amino acids long. Looked up from germline, CDR1 is SGHAT and CDR2 is FQNNGV. V was clipped by 0 bases and J by 7 bases, with 12 bases between them. The CDR3, as DNA: TGTGCCAGCAGCTTAGAACTAGCTATCGCGACCCAGTACTTC. Protein sequence: CASSLELAIATQYF.

This chain uses TRBV9 with TRBJ2-2; D is perhaps TRBD1 (5 bases). Germline lookup yields CDR1 SGDLS and CDR2 YYNGEE. V was trimmed by 7 bases and J by 4 bases, leaving 14 bases between them. The CDR3 spans 14 residues. The CDR3: CASAGSRGTGELFF. The CDR3, as DNA: TGTGCCAGCGCAGGGTCTAGGGGCACCGGGGAGCTGTTTTTT.

The chain couples TRBV4-1 to TRBJ2-5; 8 bases fit TRBD2. Germline-derived CDR1 and CDR2 are MGHRA and YSYEKL. Trimming took 0 bases from V and 5 from J; bases not matched to a gene: 8. This CDR3 has 16 amino acids. In DNA, the CDR3 is TGCGCCAGCAGCCAAGATTCGGCTAGCGGGTGGGAGACCCAGTACTTC. Residues: CASSQDSASGWETQYF.

J is TRBJ2-4 and V is TRBV6-5; 10 bases match TRBD2. V was clipped by 6 bases and J by 9 bases; unmatched bases: 11. Germline loops: CDR1 MNHEY, CDR2 SVGAGI. The CDR3 has 15 residues. CDR3 DNA sequence: TGTGCCAGCAGCCCCGGTCTAGCGGGGGTAGGCATTCAGTACTTC. This encodes CASSPGLAGVGIQYF.

The chain couples TRBV29-1 to TRBJ2-5, with D possibly TRBD1 on 6 matching bases. Germline CDR1 reads SQVTM; CDR2 reads ANQGSEA. V lost 1 base and J lost 5, with 23 bases in between. The CDR3 sequence is 17 residues long. CDR3 loop: CSVEAIRGSTGRETQYF. As DNA, the CDR3 is TGCAGCGTTGAAGCGATAAGGGGGTCGACGGGGCGGGAGACCCAGTACTTC.

V usage is TRBV2 and J usage is TRBJ1-2; 7 nucleotides agree with TRBD1. The V segment lost 5 bases and the J segment 4 bases; nucleotides outside the gene matches: 13. Germline values: CDR1 SNHLY, CDR2 FYNNEI. This CDR3 has 16 residues. CDR3 DNA: TGTGCCAGCAGTTCACTACAGGGGAACCGTTTCTATGGCTACACCTTC. Translation: CASSSLQGNRFYGYTF.

The V and J genes are TRBV12-3 or TRBV12-4 and TRBJ1-6; D remains ambiguous. The V end lost 2 bases, the J end lost 10 bases, and 9 bases lay between the germline ends. The CDR3 contains 13 residues. CDR3 amino acids: CASSLSPSSPLHF. Written as DNA, the CDR3 is TGTGCCAGCAGTTTATCCCCCTCCTCACCCCTCCACTTT.

The chain has TRBV27 and TRBJ1-6; no reliable D call. Germline V gene lookup returns CDR1 MNHEY and CDR2 SMNVEV (reference sequence). V lost 7 bases, J lost 2 bases, and 9 bases lay in between. The CDR3 runs 14 residues. The DNA of the CDR3 is TGTGCCAGCACCTCGCGTGCCTATAATTCACCCCTCCACTTT. This translates into CASTSRAYNSPLHF.

This sequence joins TRBV6-5 and TRBJ2-4; D possibly corresponds to TRBD2 (5 bases). The CDR3 consists of 15 residues. V dropped 2 bases and J dropped 7 bases, with 15 bases sitting between them. In germline, CDR1 is MNHEY, CDR2 SVGAGI. CDR3 DNA: TGTGCCAGCAGTTACCCGTACGGGAAGCGGAACATTCAGTACTTC. This encodes CASSYPYGKRNIQYF.

J is TRBJ2-1 and V is TRBV9, with 7 nucleotides matching TRBD1. Germline V gene lookup returns CDR1 SGDLS and CDR2 YYNGEE. The CDR3 consists of 15 residues. The V gene end was trimmed by 3 bases and the J gene end by 0 bases; junction bases not matched to a gene: 3. CDR3 sequence: CASSGGQSSYNEQFF. CDR3 nucleotide sequence: TGTGCCAGCAGCGGGGGACAGTCCTCCTACAATGAGCAGTTCTTC.

The chain links TRBV5-4 to TRBJ1-2, with TRBD1 as a possible D gene (6 bases). Per the germline V gene, CDR1 is SGHNT and CDR2 is YYREEE (reference sequence). The V gene lost 5 bases and the J gene lost 3 bases, with 14 bases spanning the gap. CDR3 length: 14 residues. The CDR3 bases are TGTGCCAGCAGTCGAACGGACAGAGACTATGGCTACACCTTC. Residues: CASSRTDRDYGYTF.

The chain combines TRBV12-3 or TRBV12-4 with TRBJ1-2; D remains ambiguous. V lost 6 bases and J lost 4, with 12 bases in between. This CDR3 region has 13 residues. The DNA for the CDR3 is TGTGCCAGCAGCCCTCTCCCCTTCTATGGCTACACCTTC. This encodes CASSPLPFYGYTF.

V and J are TRBV7-2 and TRBJ1-1; D is unresolved. The germline CDR1 and CDR2 sequences are SGHTA and FQGNSA. V was cut by 3 bases and J by 0 bases, with 5 bases left in between. The length of the CDR3 is 13 residues. The CDR3, as DNA: TGTGCCAGCAGCTTCAGCGTGAACACTGAAGCTTTCTTT. Translation gives CASSFSVNTEAFF.

In nucleotides, the CDR3 is TGTGCCAGCAGCTTGGACAGCGGAAGCACAGATACGCAGTATTTT. Its translation is CASSLDSGSTDTQYF. This chain connects TRBV5-4 to TRBJ2-3; tentatively, D is TRBD2 (5 bases). Germline assignment: CDR1 SGHNT and CDR2 YYREEE (reference sequence). CDR3 size: 15 residues. Trimming stripped 0 bases from V and 0 bases from J, with 8 bases between.

The chain links TRBV10-2 to TRBJ1-1; D unclear. The V gene's germline CDR1 is WSHSY and CDR2 SAAADI. V shed 2 bases and J shed 11 bases, with 12 bases lying between them. The CDR3 length is 12 residues. The CDR3 region is CASSEVVEWAFF. CDR3 DNA sequence: TGCGCCAGCAGTGAGGTCGTCGAGTGGGCTTTCTTT.

The chain couples TRBV6-1 to TRBJ1-4; perhaps TRBD1 as D (5 bases). The CDR3 length is 15 residues. CDR1 and CDR2 (germline): MNHNS, SASEGT. Between the trimmed V and J ends, which lost 0 bases and 8 bases, there was a span of 13 bases. The CDR3 DNA is TGTGCCAGCAGTGAAGCGCGGCTTGGGGGGGAAAAACTGTTTTTT. It codes for CASSEARLGGEKLFF.

There are a few counts of this clone. The J gene is TRBJ1-1, the V gene TRBV23-1; unclear D gene. TRBV23-1 falls under the ORF class, with uncertain function. V lost 7 bases, J lost 7 bases, and 7 bases lay in between. The CDR3 runs 10 residues. CDR3 nucleotides: TGCGCCAGCAACTTCTGTGAAGCTTTCTTT. Amino acid sequence: CASNFCEAFF.

The chain has TRBV10-2 and TRBJ1-1, with D possibly being TRBD1 (6 bases). V lost 6 bases to trimming and J lost 0 bases, with 11 bases between them. CDR1 is WSHSY and CDR2 is SAAADI in the germline V gene. This CDR3 spans 14 amino acids. Written as DNA, the CDR3 is TGCGCCAGCAGGCCCGGGACAATGAACACTGAAGCTTTCTTT. Translated: CASRPGTMNTEAFF.